The 21 T cell receptor beta chains below come from one sample, sequenced in a study of CD8 T cells in ankylosing spondylitis. MiXCR, applied by TCRdb to the 5' RACE reads, yields one record per CDR3 protein. The sample yields about 250,000 distinct CDR3 sequences, roughly a third seen once. The sequencing sample was made of blood, either unsorted or a sorted T cell fraction (not recorded which). The receptors shown here come from a male donor with ankylosing spondylitis or in good health (not recorded which).

A single count supports this clonotype. The rearrangement joins TRBV10-3 to TRBJ1-5; D gene ambiguous. V dropped 2 bases and J dropped 7 bases, with 12 bases sitting between them. Germline loops: CDR1 ENHRY, CDR2 SYGVKD. The CDR3 loop spans 14 amino acids. The DNA of the CDR3 is TGTGCCATCAGTGAGAAAGAGGGTACCCAGCCCCAGCATTTT. Protein: CAISEKEGTQPQHF.

This clonotype was counted only a few times. The chain uses TRBV7-2 and TRBJ2-7; 11 bases agree with TRBD2. The CDR3 length is 15 residues. Germline CDR1 is SGHTA and CDR2 is FQGNSA. V was pared by 3 bases and J by 4 bases, with 5 bases of the junction left unmatched. The CDR3 spells CASSFSGGAGYEQYF. CDR3 in DNA: TGTGCCAGCAGCTTTAGCGGGGGGGCCGGTTACGAGCAGTACTTC.

This clonotype has just a few counts. The rearrangement uses TRBV29-1 and TRBJ1-1; a weak D match, TRBD1 (5 bases). CDR3 length: 13 amino acids. Deletions cut 3 bases from V and 1 base from J, with 9 bases between. The germline CDR1 and CDR2 sequences are SQVTM and ANQGSEA. CDR3 residues: CSVDQGPNTEAFF. The DNA of the CDR3 is TGCAGCGTTGACCAGGGCCCGAACACTGAAGCTTTCTTT.

This rearrangement joins TRBV29-1 to TRBJ2-2, with TRBD1 as a possible D gene (6 bases). Trimming took off 4 bases at V and 4 bases at J, with 13 bases between the two ends. This CDR3 contains 14 residues. From germline, CDR1 is SQVTM and CDR2 ANQGSEA. CDR3 loop: CSVVGAGATGELFF. The CDR3 DNA reads as TGCAGCGTTGTAGGGGCAGGGGCCACCGGGGAGCTGTTTTTT.

This chain uses TRBV12-3 or TRBV12-4 with TRBJ2-7; no firm D call. This CDR3 comprises 19 residues. The V and J ends lost 3 bases and 4 bases respectively, with 28 bases between them. The CDR3 nucleotides read TGTGCCAGCAGTTTTCCCGGCCCGATCGACATCACTTCGCCATACGAGCAGTACTTC. It codes for CASSFPGPIDITSPYEQYF.

The chain employs TRBV5-1 and TRBJ2-7, with no clear D. Germline CDR1 is SGHRS and CDR2 is YFSETQ. V was pared by 1 base and J by 3 bases, with 5 bases between. The CDR3 totals 12 residues. CDR3 sequence: CASSLYDYEQYF. The CDR3 region has the DNA TGCGCCAGCAGCTTGTACGACTACGAGCAGTACTTC.

This clonotype turned up a few times. V usage is TRBV9 and J usage is TRBJ2-2; 8 bases agree with TRBD1. The CDR3 length is 17 residues. Unmatched junction bases numbered 11, after V lost 3 bases and J lost 4 bases. The germline V gene encodes CDR1 SGDLS and CDR2 YYNGEE. DNA of the CDR3: TGTGCCAGCAGCGCCCAGGGACCTGGACAGGGCACCGGGGAGCTGTTTTTT. Amino acid sequence: CASSAQGPGQGTGELFF.

This clonotype was seen repeatedly, ten times or more. The chain joins TRBV29-1 to TRBJ2-1; 10 bases fit TRBD1. The germline V gene encodes CDR1 SQVTM and CDR2 ANQGSEA. CDR3 length: 18 amino acids. The V and J ends lost 4 bases and 0 bases, in that order; junction bases with no gene match: 12. CDR3 protein: CSVGHVPGQGSSYNEQFF. In DNA, the CDR3 is TGCAGCGTTGGCCATGTCCCGGGACAGGGGAGCTCCTACAATGAGCAGTTCTTC.

There are a few counts of this clonotype. The chain couples TRBV7-6 to TRBJ2-1; tentative D call: TRBD2 (6 bases). There are 15 residues in the CDR3. Per the germline V gene, CDR1 is SGHVS and CDR2 is FNYEAQ. V lost 1 base and J lost 12, with 19 bases in between. The CDR3 sequence: CASSLEGLRFDGQFF. CDR3 coding DNA: TGTGCCAGCAGCTTAGAGGGACTCCGGTTTGATGGGCAGTTCTTC.

V usage is TRBV7-2 and J usage is TRBJ2-3; a possible D gene is TRBD2 (5 bases). V lost 1 base and J lost 4, with 15 bases in between. The CDR3 runs to 16 residues. Per germline, CDR1 SGHTA and CDR2 FQGNSA. The CDR3 region is CASSLVVGRRADTQYF. The CDR3 DNA is TGTGCCAGCAGCTTAGTGGTGGGTAGGCGGGCAGATACGCAGTATTTT.

This clonotype appeared a few times. For the CDR3, the DNA is TGCGCCAGCATCGGGGGGCGTCGGACAGATACGCAGTATTTT. Encoded protein: CASIGGRRTDTQYF. This chain joins TRBV5-1 and TRBJ2-3; a weak D match, TRBD2 (7 bases). The CDR3 covers 14 residues. Trimming removed 6 bases at V and 3 bases at J, with 14 bases between. Germline V gene sequence: CDR1 SGHRS, CDR2 YFSETQ.

The chain joins TRBV6-5 to TRBJ2-1, with D maybe TRBD2 (6 bases). The CDR3 covers 14 residues. CDR1 and CDR2 (germline): MNHEY, SVGAGI. Trimming shortened V by 2 bases and J by 6 bases, and 11 bases separated the two germline ends. The chain's CDR3 is CASSYGMGGNEQFF. The CDR3 coding sequence is TGTGCCAGCAGTTACGGGATGGGGGGCAATGAGCAGTTCTTC.

The sample holds a few counts of this clonotype. The CDR3 sequence is CASSKSRSTDTQYF. The CDR3 nucleotides read TGTGCCAGCAGTAAAAGTCGGAGCACAGATACGCAGTATTTT. The chain carries TRBV2 and TRBJ2-3; D gene uncertain. Between the trimmed V and J ends, which lost 5 bases and 0 bases, there was a span of 9 bases. The CDR3 is 14 amino acids. CDR1 SNHLY and CDR2 FYNNEI come from the germline V gene.

This clonotype showed up just once. The rearrangement joins TRBV5-1 to TRBJ2-3; 7 nucleotides line up with TRBD2. Germline CDR1 and CDR2: SGHRS and YFSETQ. V lost 4 bases and J lost 2; bases outside the gene matches: 4. This CDR3 is built from 14 residues. The CDR3 DNA follows: TGCGCCAGCAGCCCGACTAGCCCCACAGATACGCAGTATTTT. It translates to CASSPTSPTDTQYF.

This clonotype was seen a few times. The gene calls are TRBV5-1 and TRBJ2-1; D unclear. The CDR3 consists of 15 residues. Germline V gene lookup returns CDR1 SGHRS and CDR2 YFSETQ. Trimming stripped 0 bases from V and 1 base from J, with 8 bases between. The DNA of the CDR3 is TGCGCCAGCAGCTTGGAGGCGGTTTCCTACAATGAGCAGTTCTTC. Translating gives CASSLEAVSYNEQFF.

DNA of the CDR3: TGCAGTGCTAGACTGCCGGGATTAGCGGGGGCCACTTGGGATGAGCAGTTCTTC. Translating it yields CSARLPGLAGATWDEQFF. The chain uses TRBV20-1 and TRBJ2-1; 9 bases match TRBD2. Germline V gene sequence: CDR1 DFQATT, CDR2 SNEGSKA (reference sequence). The CDR3 has 18 amino acids. Germline trimming cut 2 bases from V and 8 bases from J; bases unmatched to any gene: 19.

The genes are TRBV12-3 or TRBV12-4 and TRBJ2-5; the match to TRBD1 covers 8 bases. The junction had 5 bases not matched to a gene; V was cut back by 6 bases and J by 5 bases. This CDR3 contains 13 residues. The CDR3 loop is CASRTGVEETQYF. The CDR3 DNA reads TGTGCCAGCAGGACAGGGGTGGAGGAGACCCAGTACTTC.

The CDR3 reads CASRAPDTQYF. Here the CDR3 DNA reads TGTGCCAGCAGAGCGCCAGATACGCAGTATTTT. The V gene is TRBV2, the J gene TRBJ2-3; D is ambiguous. V was trimmed by 6 bases and J by 4 bases, leaving 5 bases between them. Germline values: CDR1 SNHLY, CDR2 FYNNEI. This CDR3 is built from 11 residues. Looking up the rest from reference TRBV2 and TRBJ2-3 gives the full variable domain: EPEVTQTPSHQVTQMGQEVILRCVPISNHLYFYWYRQILGQKVEFLVSFYNNEISEKSEIFDDQFSVERPDGSNFTLKIRSTKLEDSAMYFCASRAPDTQYFGPGTRLTVL.

There are many counts of this clonotype. V gene TRBV12-3 or TRBV12-4 combines with J gene TRBJ2-3; D might be TRBD2 (6 bases). The CDR3 covers 13 residues. V was trimmed by 6 bases and J by 1 base, leaving 8 bases between them. The CDR3 reads CASSSSGTDTQYF. CDR3 coding DNA: TGTGCCAGCAGCTCTAGCGGCACAGATACGCAGTATTTT.

The V call is TRBV6-5, the J call TRBJ1-5, with a weak D call TRBD1 (5 bases). The length of the CDR3 is 12 residues. V lost 8 bases and J 7 bases, leaving 12 bases between the germline ends. Per the germline V gene, CDR1 is MNHEY and CDR2 is SVGAGI. The DNA for the CDR3 is TGTGCCAGCTGGCAGTCAGGGCAGCCCCAGCATTTT. Protein product: CASWQSGQPQHF.

The chain recombines TRBV12-3 or TRBV12-4 with TRBJ1-4; possible D gene TRBD1, 5 bases. Between the trimmed V and J ends, which lost 5 bases and 10 bases, there was a span of 23 bases. The CDR3 length is 16 residues. CDR3 DNA sequence: TGTGCCAGCAGTCTCAACCGGGGCCCCAGGCGAGTAAAACTGTTTTTT. It codes for CASSLNRGPRRVKLFF.